This T cell receptor (beta chain) was obtained from a study of glioma-infiltrating T cells after dendritic cell vaccination. As for the study in general: Treatment, given 2003 to 2012, was autologous tumor lysate-pulsed dendritic cell vaccination. Patients received three intradermal dendritic cell vaccine injections at biweekly intervals.

V was clipped by 4 bases and J by 4 bases, with 26 bases between them. The CDR3 runs to 19 residues. Germline lookup yields CDR1 SGHRS and CDR2 YFSETQ. Study observations and caveats: TCR clonality showed no direct relationship with survival.

Amplification used 60 V beta primers and 13 J beta primers. Profiled with immunoSEQ multiplex PCR; TCRdb holds only in-frame clones, not every one. The top ten clones hold just under 3% of a sample with around 23,000 clones, about nine tenths of them seen once. As to this clone: Its target is not known.

Time point indicated: after dendritic cell vaccination, including at tumor progression/relapse. The sequences come from blood, collected after dendritic cell vaccination. The TCR originated in a human donor with glioblastoma. The chain carries TRBV5-1 and TRBJ2-2; D might be TRBD2 (6 bases). CDR3 in DNA: TGCGCCAGCAGCCTGCCACGGCTACCGGGACTCAAGCTCACCGGGGAGCTGTTTTTT. Its translation is CASSLPRLPGLKLTGELFF.